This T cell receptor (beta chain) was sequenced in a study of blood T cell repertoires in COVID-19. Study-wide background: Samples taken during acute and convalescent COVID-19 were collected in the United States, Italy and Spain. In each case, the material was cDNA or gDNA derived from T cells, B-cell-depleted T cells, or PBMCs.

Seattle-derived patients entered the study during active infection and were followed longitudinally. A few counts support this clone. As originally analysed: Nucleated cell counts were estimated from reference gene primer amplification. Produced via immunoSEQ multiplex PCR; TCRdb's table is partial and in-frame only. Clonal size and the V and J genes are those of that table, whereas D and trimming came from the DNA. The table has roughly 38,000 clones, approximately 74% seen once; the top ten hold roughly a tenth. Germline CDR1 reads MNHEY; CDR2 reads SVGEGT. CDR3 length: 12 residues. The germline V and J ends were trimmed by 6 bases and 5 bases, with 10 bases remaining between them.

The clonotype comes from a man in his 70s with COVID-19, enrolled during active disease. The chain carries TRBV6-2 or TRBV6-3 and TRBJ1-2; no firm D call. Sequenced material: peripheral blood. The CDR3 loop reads CASSLAGYGYTF. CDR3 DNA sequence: TGTGCCAGCAGCCTCGCGGGGTATGGCTACACCTTC.